This T cell receptor beta chain was profiled in a study of T cell repertoires in cytomegalovirus infection. The overall study: CMV infection and matching HLA type were both indicated by public TCR beta signatures.

On this clonotype itself: The antigen remains unidentified.

From the reads, TCRdb called clonotypes with MiXCR, one entry per CDR3 protein. The top ten clones hold about 39% of a sample with more than 85,000 distinct CDR3 sequences, 20% to 30% of them seen once. Study-level points and caveats: It was HLA-C-restricted CMV-specific TCR beta clonotypes that dominated the response ex vivo. The cumulative frequency of public TCR beta families distinguished individuals who carried CMV together with the relevant HLA.

From germline, CDR1 is SGHTA and CDR2 FQGTGA. CDR3 length equals 13 residues. V lost 5 bases to trimming and J lost 6 bases, with 13 bases between them. The chain carries TRBV7-3 and TRBJ2-5; D remains unclear. The source of this sequence is a human donor in good health (CMV status not recorded). Some clones in this sample may be carry-over from other donors' samples. The sample consisted of CD8+ T cells from PBMCs. CDR3 in DNA: TGTGCCAGCAGCCCGGACCTTTTACAGACCCAGTACTTC. Translated, it gives CASSPDLLQTQYF.